This T cell receptor beta chain is from a study of blood T cell repertoires in COVID-19. Germline V gene sequence: CDR1 SGHRS, CDR2 YFSETQ. This CDR3 has 14 amino acids. With 1 base removed from V and 0 bases from J, the gap between germline ends came to 7 bases. Per the original data handling: Nucleated cell counts were estimated from reference gene primer amplification. TCRdb's copy holds only in-frame clones and misses some; the assay was immunoSEQ multiplex PCR. V and J calls and clone size follow that table, whereas D and trimming were derived from the DNA. Of 70,000 to 95,000 clones listed, roughly 90% are singletons.

Material: peripheral blood. This TCR came from a man in his 70s with active or convalescent COVID-19. The rearrangement uses TRBV5-1 and TRBJ2-5; tentatively, D is TRBD1 (6 bases). The DNA for the CDR3 is TGCGCCAGCAGCTTGCGGACAGACCAAGAGACCCAGTACTTC. It translates to CASSLRTDQETQYF. Drawing the rest from reference TRBV5-1 and TRBJ2-5, the complete variable domain is KAGVTQTPRYLIKTRGQQVTLSCSPISGHRSVSWYQQTPGQGLQFLFEYFSETQRNKGNFPGRFSGRQFSNSRSEMNVSTLELGDSALYLCASSLRTDQETQYFGPGTRLLVL.